A selection of T cell receptor beta chains follows, all from one sample in a study of CD8+CD57+ T cells in acquired aplastic anemia. MiXCR, applied by TCRdb to the reads, yields one record per CDR3 protein. In the table there are some 220,000 distinct CDR3 sequences, roughly 35% of which are singletons. Sequencing was performed on sorted CD4+, CD8+, or CD8+CD57+ T cells (not recorded which) from PBMCs. Receptors originate from a human donor in good health, serving as a control. Both conserved end residues are part of each CDR3. A D gene is named only where the DNA matches it firmly. The size entry is marked missing in some rows and otherwise reads once, few, many or a size class.

j_gene: TRBJ1-1
abundance: NA
v_gene: TRBV7-9
d_gene: TRBD1
CDR3nt: TGTGCCAGCAGTTCACGACAGGGTCCGGGCACTGAAGCTTTTTTT
CDR3aa: CASSSRQGPGTEAFF

j_gene: TRBJ1-5
abundance: NA
v_gene: TRBV15
d_gene: NA
CDR3nt: TGTGCCACCAGCAGATCGCTAATGGGCAATCAGCCCCAGCATTTT
CDR3aa: CATSRSLMGNQPQHF

j_gene: TRBJ1-1
abundance: many
v_gene: TRBV15
d_gene: NA
CDR3nt: TGTGCCACCAGCAGAGATTTCACTGAAGCTTTCTTT
CDR3aa: CATSRDFTEAFF

j_gene: TRBJ1-5
abundance: many
v_gene: TRBV4-2
d_gene: NA
CDR3nt: TGTGCCAGCAGCCAAGAATTCGGCAATCAGCCCCAGCATTTT
CDR3aa: CASSQEFGNQPQHF

j_gene: TRBJ1-2
abundance: many
v_gene: TRBV6-1
d_gene: NA
CDR3nt: TGTGCCAGCAGTGAACGTGAAGGGGGTTGGTATGGCTACACCTTC
CDR3aa: CASSEREGGWYGYTF

j_gene: TRBJ2-7
abundance: few
v_gene: TRBV7-9
d_gene: NA
CDR3nt: TGTGCCAGCAGCGGGGGGCTCGAGCAGTACTTC
CDR3aa: CASSGGLEQYF

j_gene: TRBJ2-1
abundance: few
v_gene: TRBV12-3/TRBV12-4
d_gene: NA
CDR3nt: TGTGCCAGCAGTTTAGCGGTAGGACGGGAGTTCTTC
CDR3aa: CASSLAVGREFF

j_gene: TRBJ1-3
abundance: few
v_gene: TRBV6-1
d_gene: NA
CDR3nt: TGTGCCAGCACCACCAGCGACGGGGCGTCGAACACCATATATTTT
CDR3aa: CASTTSDGASNTIYF

j_gene: TRBJ2-3
abundance: many
v_gene: TRBV12-3/TRBV12-4
d_gene: NA
CDR3nt: TGTGCCAGCAGGCCGACTAGCACAGATACGCAGTATTTT
CDR3aa: CASRPTSTDTQYF

j_gene: TRBJ1-2
abundance: few
v_gene: TRBV3-1
d_gene: NA
CDR3nt: TGTGCCAGCAGCCAAGATCGTCGGGGTGGCTACACCTTC
CDR3aa: CASSQDRRGGYTF

j_gene: TRBJ2-5
abundance: NA
v_gene: TRBV15
d_gene: TRBD2
CDR3nt: TGTGCCACCAGTGATGGAGTGAGGGCAGTATCTAGCGGCCAAGAGACCCGGTACTTC
CDR3aa: CATSDGVRAVSSGQETRYF

j_gene: TRBJ2-7
abundance: NA
v_gene: TRBV7-9
d_gene: TRBD2
CDR3nt: TGTGCCAGCAGCAAACCGGGACTAGGGGCCTACGAGCAGTACTTC
CDR3aa: CASSKPGLGAYEQYF

j_gene: TRBJ2-7
abundance: NA
v_gene: TRBV29-1
d_gene: NA
CDR3nt: TGCAGCGTTGACAGCCGGGGCGACGAGCAGTACTTC
CDR3aa: CSVDSRGDEQYF

j_gene: TRBJ2-7
abundance: many
v_gene: TRBV27
d_gene: NA
CDR3nt: TGTGCCAGCAGTGCTAGTGGCGGAAAGAGCTCCTACGAGCAGTACTTC
CDR3aa: CASSASGGKSSYEQYF

j_gene: TRBJ2-7
abundance: NA
v_gene: TRBV19
d_gene: TRBD2
CDR3nt: TGTGCCAGTAGACAAGCGGGAGGGCCGGGCGAGCAGTACTTC
CDR3aa: CASRQAGGPGEQYF

j_gene: TRBJ2-1
abundance: many
v_gene: TRBV14
d_gene: TRBD2
CDR3nt: TGTGCCAGCAGACGCGGTCTAGCGGGGGGGAATGAGCAGTTCTTC
CDR3aa: CASRRGLAGGNEQFF

j_gene: TRBJ2-2
abundance: NA
v_gene: TRBV7-3
d_gene: TRBD1
CDR3nt: TGTGCCAGCAGAAGAGGACAGGTCGGGGAGCTGTTTTTT
CDR3aa: CASRRGQVGELFF

j_gene: TRBJ2-7
abundance: many
v_gene: TRBV6-6
d_gene: NA
CDR3nt: TGTGCCAGCAGTTACTCGCACCGCTCCTACGAGCAGTACTTC
CDR3aa: CASSYSHRSYEQYF

j_gene: TRBJ2-5
abundance: many
v_gene: TRBV29-1
d_gene: NA
CDR3nt: TGCAGCGTTGTCCGTCTAGGGGTGGGGTCGGAGGGAGAGACCCAGTACTTC
CDR3aa: CSVVRLGVGSEGETQYF

j_gene: TRBJ2-7
abundance: many
v_gene: TRBV19
d_gene: NA
CDR3nt: TGTGCCAGTAGTCCGCGGGACGGAACCTACGAGCAGTACTTC
CDR3aa: CASSPRDGTYEQYF

j_gene: TRBJ2-1
abundance: many
v_gene: TRBV4-1
d_gene: TRBD2
CDR3nt: TGCGCCAGCAGCCACCCACTAGCGGGAGGCGACAATGAGCAGTTCTTC
CDR3aa: CASSHPLAGGDNEQFF

j_gene: TRBJ1-6
abundance: NA
v_gene: TRBV15
d_gene: NA
CDR3nt: TGTGCCACCAGCAGAGAAGGGAATGGGGATTCACCCCTCCACTTT
CDR3aa: CATSREGNGDSPLHF

j_gene: TRBJ2-7
abundance: many
v_gene: TRBV2
d_gene: NA
CDR3nt: TGTGCCAGCAGTGACCCATGGGTAACGGGGGCATACGAGCAGTACTTC
CDR3aa: CASSDPWVTGAYEQYF

j_gene: TRBJ1-4
abundance: many
v_gene: TRBV2
d_gene: NA
CDR3nt: TGTGCCAGCAGTCGGTACATTGCAACTAATGAAAAACTGTTTTTT
CDR3aa: CASSRYIATNEKLFF

j_gene: TRBJ2-1
abundance: few
v_gene: TRBV29-1
d_gene: TRBD1
CDR3nt: TGCAGCGTTGACCCCCGACAGGGATACAATGAGCAGTTCTTC
CDR3aa: CSVDPRQGYNEQFF

j_gene: TRBJ1-3
abundance: many
v_gene: TRBV2
d_gene: NA
CDR3nt: TGTGCCAGCAGTGAAGGCAGGGCTGGAAACACCATATATTTT
CDR3aa: CASSEGRAGNTIYF

j_gene: TRBJ1-5
abundance: NA
v_gene: TRBV19
d_gene: NA
CDR3nt: TGTGCCAGTAGTACGACAGGAGGAGCGAATCAGCCCCAGCATTTT
CDR3aa: CASSTTGGANQPQHF

j_gene: TRBJ2-3
abundance: NA
v_gene: TRBV29-1
d_gene: TRBD2
CDR3nt: TGCAGCGTTGGCCCCCCAGCGGGGATCACAGATACGCAGTATTTT
CDR3aa: CSVGPPAGITDTQYF

j_gene: TRBJ1-2
abundance: NA
v_gene: TRBV9
d_gene: TRBD1
CDR3nt: TGTGCCAGCAGCCCTCGACAGGGGTCAAACTATGGCTACACCTTC
CDR3aa: CASSPRQGSNYGYTF

j_gene: TRBJ2-2
abundance: few
v_gene: TRBV7-2
d_gene: TRBD2
CDR3nt: TGTGCCAGCAGCCCGGGACTAGCGGTCAAGGGCGGGGAGCTGTTTTTT
CDR3aa: CASSPGLAVKGGELFF

j_gene: TRBJ2-5
abundance: many
v_gene: TRBV20-1
d_gene: NA
CDR3nt: TGCAGTGCTAGTGAACAGGTCCAGGAGACCCAGTACTTC
CDR3aa: CSASEQVQETQYF

j_gene: TRBJ1-4
abundance: NA
v_gene: TRBV2
d_gene: NA
CDR3nt: TGTGCCACCTCCGGGGATGGACGGGGGAATGAAAAACTGTTTTTT
CDR3aa: CATSGDGRGNEKLFF

j_gene: TRBJ2-1
abundance: many
v_gene: TRBV20-1
d_gene: TRBD2
CDR3nt: TGCAGTGCCTACCAGGTAGAGCGGGGGGGCAATGAGCAGTTCTTC
CDR3aa: CSAYQVERGGNEQFF

j_gene: TRBJ1-5
abundance: once
v_gene: TRBV18
d_gene: TRBD1
CDR3nt: TGTGCCAGCTCACCGACAGGGTATAGCAATCAGCCCCAGCATTTT
CDR3aa: CASSPTGYSNQPQHF

j_gene: TRBJ2-1
abundance: NA
v_gene: TRBV3-1
d_gene: NA
CDR3nt: TGTGCCAGCAGCCAAGAAGGGTTCTGGGTTAAGCACAATGAGCAGTTCTTC
CDR3aa: CASSQEGFWVKHNEQFF

j_gene: TRBJ1-1
abundance: NA
v_gene: TRBV7-2
d_gene: NA
CDR3nt: TGTGCCAGCAGCTACAGGACCAAAGCTTTCTTT
CDR3aa: CASSYRTKAFF

j_gene: TRBJ2-1
abundance: many
v_gene: TRBV20-1
d_gene: TRBD2
CDR3nt: TGCAGTGCTAGAGATCAAGCGGGAGGTGGCTACAATGAGCAGTTCTTC
CDR3aa: CSARDQAGGGYNEQFF

j_gene: TRBJ1-2
abundance: NA
v_gene: TRBV7-8
d_gene: NA
CDR3nt: TGTGCCAGCAGCTTAGGGAGGCAGACAGCAGACTATGGCTACACCTTC
CDR3aa: CASSLGRQTADYGYTF

j_gene: TRBJ1-5
abundance: NA
v_gene: TRBV2
d_gene: TRBD1
CDR3nt: TGTGCCGGAGGACAGGGGTTCGATCAGCCCCAGCATTTT
CDR3aa: CAGGQGFDQPQHF

j_gene: TRBJ1-6
abundance: once
v_gene: TRBV6-1
d_gene: NA
CDR3nt: TGTGCCAGCAGTGTACGACAGGCCGTTAATTCACCCCTCCACTTT
CDR3aa: CASSVRQAVNSPLHF

j_gene: TRBJ2-7
abundance: few
v_gene: TRBV30
d_gene: TRBD1
CDR3nt: TGTGCCGGGCAGACAGGGACGCATTTCGTCTACGAGCAGTACTTC
CDR3aa: CAGQTGTHFVYEQYF

j_gene: TRBJ2-7
abundance: once
v_gene: TRBV5-4
d_gene: TRBD2
CDR3nt: TGTGCCAGCAGTTCCGGGACTAGCGGCTTCTACGGGCAGTACTTC
CDR3aa: CASSSGTSGFYGQYF

j_gene: TRBJ2-7
abundance: many
v_gene: TRBV24-1
d_gene: NA
CDR3nt: TGTGCCACCAGTGCGGCCAGATCCTACGAGCAGTACTTC
CDR3aa: CATSAARSYEQYF

j_gene: TRBJ2-1
abundance: many
v_gene: TRBV12-3/TRBV12-4
d_gene: TRBD1
CDR3nt: TGTGCCAGCAATAACAGGGGCGACGATGAGCAGTTCTTC
CDR3aa: CASNNRGDDEQFF

j_gene: TRBJ2-3
abundance: NA
v_gene: TRBV10-3
d_gene: NA
CDR3nt: TGTGCCATCAGGGGGCGGGAAGGCACAGATACGCAGTATTTT
CDR3aa: CAIRGREGTDTQYF

j_gene: TRBJ1-1
abundance: NA
v_gene: TRBV7-9
d_gene: NA
CDR3nt: TGTGCCAGCAGCTTGGGTGGAGGGTTGTACACTGAAGCTTTCTTT
CDR3aa: CASSLGGGLYTEAFF

j_gene: TRBJ2-7
abundance: many
v_gene: TRBV4-1
d_gene: TRBD1
CDR3nt: TGCGCCAGCAGCTTCGGACAGGCCCCCGCGTACGAGCAGTACTTC
CDR3aa: CASSFGQAPAYEQYF

j_gene: TRBJ2-2
abundance: NA
v_gene: TRBV29-1
d_gene: NA
CDR3nt: TGCAGCGTTGACCTCTTAACCGGGGAGCTGTTTTTT
CDR3aa: CSVDLLTGELFF

j_gene: TRBJ1-3
abundance: many
v_gene: TRBV20-1
d_gene: TRBD1
CDR3nt: TGCAGTGCTAGCGGGACAGGTCGTGGAAACACCATATATTTT
CDR3aa: CSASGTGRGNTIYF

j_gene: TRBJ1-2
abundance: NA
v_gene: TRBV19
d_gene: TRBD1
CDR3nt: TGTGCCAGTAGTATAGCGTGGGACAGTGCCCTCTATGGCTACACCTTC
CDR3aa: CASSIAWDSALYGYTF

j_gene: TRBJ1-1
abundance: NA
v_gene: TRBV19
d_gene: NA
CDR3nt: TGTGCCAGTAGTATGGCAGGGACGAACACTGAAGCTTTCTTT
CDR3aa: CASSMAGTNTEAFF

j_gene: TRBJ1-5
abundance: NA
v_gene: TRBV7-3
d_gene: NA
CDR3nt: TGTGCCAGCAGCCAGGACGGTAATCAGCCCCAGCATTTT
CDR3aa: CASSQDGNQPQHF

j_gene: TRBJ2-7
abundance: many
v_gene: TRBV7-2
d_gene: TRBD1
CDR3nt: TGTGCCAGCAGCTCGATAAGACAGGGCTACGAGCAGTACTTC
CDR3aa: CASSSIRQGYEQYF